This TCR beta chain derives from a study of T cells in Graves' hyperthyroidism and ophthalmopathy. Study-wide context: Prior to any treatment, at the point of initial diagnosis, peripheral blood was collected. Study-wide points: Most thyroid-expanded clonotypes above 0.001 were also found in blood. The model identified upcoming ophthalmopathy a median approximately six months ahead of onset.

Amplification of TCR beta CDR3 regions used RNA as the template. Carried out on the TCR CDR3, a first-round RT-PCR used the HTBI primer set. TCRdb reprocessed the multiplex PCR reads with MiXCR, giving one entry per CDR3 protein. This table holds about half a million distinct CDR3 sequences, about a fifth found once. This clonotype came up many times. What it binds is unknown. With 8 bases clipped from V and 3 bases from J, the junction kept 9 bases outside the gene matches. The CDR3 has 15 residues. Germline V gene data show CDR1 as MDHEN and CDR2 as SYDVKM. The rearrangement uses TRBV28 and TRBJ2-7, with 11 bases identical to TRBD1. The source is a man younger than 30 with Graves' hyperthyroidism. Sequenced sample: blood. CDR3 bases: TGTGCCAGCGCTATTCCCGGGACAGGGGGCTACGAGCAGTACTTC. This codes for CASAIPGTGGYEQYF.